The next 22 T cell receptor beta chains were all read from a single sample in a study of post-analysis software for immune sequencing data (dated by TCRdb to between 2014 and 2016). Broader findings and caveats from the paper: Patients showed significantly higher frequencies than controls for a handful of TRBV segments, among them TRBV5-6, TRBV5-1 and TRBV20-1.

No antigens are known for them. Libraries were constructed by PCR. Sequencing relied on an Illumina HiSeq 2500. Unique molecular identifiers were incorporated into TCR beta cDNA libraries to reduce PCR and sequencing biases. TCRdb passed the public sequencing reads through fastp at Q25 and MiXCR, retaining productive beta sequences. Identical CDR3 proteins give one entry, which carries the most common genes and DNA. The sample profile shows roughly 800,000 distinct CDR3 sequences; about half of them were found once. The ten largest clones capture approximately 5% of the sample. The specimen sequenced was blood. These receptors all come from a girl between 5 and 17 years old with multiple sclerosis.

The chain links TRBV10-3 to TRBJ1-2; weak D call: TRBD1 (6 bases). V was pared by 8 bases and J by 3 bases, with 16 bases between. The germline CDR1 and CDR2 sequences are ENHRY and SYGVKD. The CDR3 contains 14 residues. The CDR3 region is CAIPDSTGDYGYTF. In DNA form, the CDR3 reads TGTGCCATCCCGGACAGTACGGGGGACTATGGCTACACCTTC.

This chain joins TRBV9 and TRBJ2-4; 9 nucleotides line up with TRBD1. This CDR3 is 15 amino acids long. After removal of 4 bases from V and 3 bases from J, the junction contained 5 bases not matched to a gene. Germline loops: CDR1 SGDLS, CDR2 YYNGEE. The CDR3 is CASSPTGGVKNIQYF. CDR3 bases: TGTGCCAGCAGCCCTACAGGGGGCGTCAAAAACATTCAGTACTTC.

The rearrangement uses TRBV7-3 and TRBJ2-3; D remains unclear. Germline V gene lookup returns CDR1 SGHTA and CDR2 FQGTGA. The V gene lost 2 bases and the J gene lost 1 base, with 13 bases spanning the gap. This CDR3 is 16 amino acids long. CDR3 loop: CASSLGQNFGTDTQYF. CDR3 DNA sequence: TGTGCCAGCAGCTTAGGGCAGAACTTTGGCACAGATACGCAGTATTTT.

The chain is built from TRBV6-1 and TRBJ2-7, with D possibly called TRBD1 or TRBD2 (5 bases each). Germline lookup yields CDR1 MNHNS and CDR2 SASEGT. The CDR3 is 12 residues long. V dropped 8 bases and J dropped 4 bases, with 12 bases sitting between them. The CDR3 region has the DNA TGTGCCAGCCGGGGACCGAGGTACGAGCAGTACTTC. Translation gives CASRGPRYEQYF.

The sample holds a few counts of this clonotype. The chain has TRBV7-2 and TRBJ2-1; 7 nucleotides align to TRBD1. V dropped 7 bases and J dropped 8; count of bases not matched to a gene: 11. The CDR3 has 14 amino acids. Germline V CDR1 and CDR2: SGHTA, FQGNSA. CDR3 in DNA: TGTGCCAGCAACCAATTTACAGGGGATGATGAGCAGTTCTTC. Its translation: CASNQFTGDDEQFF.

This clonotype was picked up a small number of times. The chain combines TRBV29-1 with TRBJ2-6, with D possibly TRBD1 on 6 matching bases. The germline V gene has CDR1 SQVTM and CDR2 ANQGSEA. There are 21 residues in the CDR3. V dropped 2 bases and J dropped 0 bases, with 26 bases sitting between them. The CDR3 DNA reads as TGCAGCGTTGAATTGGCAGGGTTGGGGGCCGCCCGCGGCTCTGGGGCCAACGTCCTGACTTTC. It codes for CSVELAGLGAARGSGANVLTF.

CDR3 sequence (DNA): TGTGCCAGCAGCCCTGAGGACAGTGACGAGCAGTACTTC. Its translation is CASSPEDSDEQYF. This chain links TRBV11-1 with TRBJ2-5; tentatively, D is TRBD1 (6 bases). The better agreement between TRBJ2-7 and the DNA end casts doubt on the J call. The CDR3 loop spans 13 amino acids. CDR1 is SGHAT, CDR2 FQDESV, per germline (reference sequence).

This clonotype was observed many times. The chain is built from TRBV7-2 and TRBJ2-3; TRBD2 might be the D (6 bases). CDR1 and CDR2 from the germline V gene are SGHTA and FQGNSA. The CDR3 totals 15 residues. V gave up 5 bases and J gave up 5 bases, with 17 bases separating them. CDR3 sequence reads: CASSNTGGPRDTQYF. Written as DNA, the CDR3 is TGTGCCAGCAGCAATACTGGAGGGCCGAGAGATACGCAGTATTTT. The full variable domain, rest sourced from reference TRBV7-2 and TRBJ2-3, is GAGVSQSPSNKVTEKGKDVELRCDPISGHTALYWYRQSLGQGLEFLIYFQGNSAPDKSGLPSDRFSAERTGGSVSTLTIQRTQQEDSAVYLCASSNTGGPRDTQYFGPGTRLTVL.

This chain's CDR3 is CASSLSGGAKVYEQYF. CDR3 sequence (DNA): TGTGCCAGCAGTTTATCGGGAGGGGCCAAGGTTTACGAGCAGTACTTC. The genes are TRBV27 and TRBJ2-7; 7 bases are shared with TRBD2. Germline V gene lookup returns CDR1 MNHEY and CDR2 SMNVEV (reference sequence). Trimming cost V 0 bases and J 4 bases; bases outside gene matches: 9. The CDR3 extends over 16 amino acids.

The chain links TRBV27 to TRBJ2-4; D tentatively fits TRBD1 or TRBD2 (7 bases each). The J call is uncertain, as TRBJ2-7 better fits the DNA end. The CDR3 sequence is 14 residues long. In germline, CDR1 is MNHEY, CDR2 SMNVEV (reference sequence). In DNA, the CDR3 is TGTGCCAGCAGTTTATCCAGGGGGGGGAACGAGCAGTACTTC. Its protein product is CASSLSRGGNEQYF.

This clonotype came up a few times. This sequence joins TRBV29-1 and TRBJ2-7; D might be TRBD2 (5 bases). CDR1 SQVTM and CDR2 ANQGSEA come from the germline V gene. This CDR3 is built from 13 residues. Trimming took 7 bases from V and 1 from J, leaving 14 bases between them. The CDR3 bases are TGCAGCGCTCACTTGAGGGAATCCTACGAGCAGTACTTC. This codes for CSAHLRESYEQYF.

The rearrangement uses TRBV20-1 and TRBJ1-5; D call uncertain. This CDR3 has 16 residues. Germline assignment: CDR1 DFQATT and CDR2 SNEGSKA (reference sequence). The ends were cut back, 6 bases at V and 4 bases at J, with 22 bases in the middle. In nucleotides, the CDR3 is TGCAGTGCCCCGATCAGCTCAGGCATTCGGAATCAGCCCCAGCATTTT. Residues: CSAPISSGIRNQPQHF.

The table lists this clonotype with a few counts. In DNA, the CDR3 is TGCAGTGCTAGAGATCCGGATAGCGGGGCTGGGGAGACCCAGTACTTC. Translation: CSARDPDSGAGETQYF. This chain links TRBV20-1 with TRBJ2-5; 8 bases match TRBD2. CDR1 is DFQATT, CDR2 SNEGSKA, per germline (reference sequence). V lost 0 bases to trimming and J lost 5 bases; unmatched junction nucleotides: 11. The length of the CDR3 is 16 residues.

The rearrangement uses TRBV6-1 and TRBJ1-4; D unresolved. Trimming pared 4 bases from V and 4 bases from J, leaving 16 bases between. Germline CDR1 and CDR2: MNHNS and SASEGT. The CDR3 is 16 residues long. This CDR3 reads CASSVRPKGFNEKLFF. The CDR3 coding sequence is TGTGCCAGCAGTGTTCGTCCAAAGGGATTTAATGAAAAACTGTTTTTT.

The rearrangement joins TRBV15 to TRBJ2-7; 7 nucleotides line up with TRBD2. The CDR3 sequence is 13 residues long. V lost 6 bases, J lost 5 bases, and 7 bases stayed unmatched. The germline CDR1 and CDR2 sequences are LNHNV and YYDKDF (reference sequence). Written as DNA, the CDR3 is TGTGCCACCAGTGTCGGGAGGTTCAACGAGCAGTACTTC. It specifies CATSVGRFNEQYF.

V and J are TRBV7-9 and TRBJ2-1, with 10 bases fitting TRBD2. The V segment lost 5 bases and the J segment 4 bases; nucleotides outside the gene matches: 11. CDR1 is SEHNR and CDR2 is FQNEAQ in the germline V gene (reference sequence). CDR3 length equals 17 residues. The CDR3, as DNA: TGTGCCAGCAGCACCACCTCTAGCGGGAGTATGTACAATGAGCAGTTCTTC. It encodes CASSTTSSGSMYNEQFF. The variable domain in full, completed from reference TRBV7-9 and TRBJ2-1, reads DTGVSQNPRHKITKRGQNVTFRCDPISEHNRLYWYRQTLGQGPEFLTYFQNEAQLEKSRLLSDRFSAERPKGSFSTLEIQRTEQGDSAMYLCASSTTSSGSMYNEQFFGPGTRLTVL.

The genes are TRBV20-1 and TRBJ1-2; weak D call: TRBD1 (5 bases). V was trimmed by 1 base and J by 7 bases, leaving 13 bases between them. Germline V CDR1 and CDR2: DFQATT, SNEGSKA (reference sequence). CDR3 length: 13 residues. CDR3: CSARGPGRSGYTF. As DNA, the CDR3 is TGCAGTGCTAGAGGCCCAGGGCGGAGTGGCTACACCTTC.

This sequence joins TRBV29-1 and TRBJ1-1, with D uncertain. This CDR3 is 12 amino acids long. Germline V gene data show CDR1 as SQVTM and CDR2 as ANQGSEA. Trimming took 6 bases from V and 7 from J, leaving 15 bases between them. Here the CDR3 reads CSVPTGIGEAFF. In DNA form, the CDR3 reads TGCAGCGTCCCAACGGGGATTGGTGAAGCTTTCTTT.

V usage is TRBV5-1 and J usage is TRBJ2-4, with a possible D match to TRBD2 (6 bases). The tail of the sequence fits TRBJ2-7 better, so the J call may be wrong. CDR3 length: 16 amino acids. CDR1 SGHRS and CDR2 YFSETQ come from the germline V gene. Here the CDR3 reads CASSGQTDYRAYEQYF. The CDR3 DNA follows: TGCGCCAGCAGCGGGCAAACGGACTACCGAGCCTACGAGCAGTACTTC.

This clonotype was seen just once. This sequence joins TRBV20-1 and TRBJ1-4, with TRBD1 as a possible D gene (6 bases). Trimming removed 7 bases from V and 8 bases from J, with 17 bases in between. Germline CDR1 is DFQATT and CDR2 is SNEGSKA (reference sequence). This CDR3 has 13 amino acids. CDR3 in DNA: TGCAGTGTTAGCCGGGGGGCAGGGGAAAAACTGTTTTTT. Translation gives CSVSRGAGEKLFF.

The table lists this clonotype with a few counts. The chain couples TRBV5-1 to TRBJ2-1; the D gene is possibly TRBD1 (7 bases). The CDR3 covers 16 residues. Germline CDR1 SGHRS, CDR2 YFSETQ. Trimming removed 4 bases from V and 4 bases from J, with 18 bases in between. CDR3 in amino acids: CASSPHSAGGYNEQFF. The CDR3 DNA is TGCGCCAGCAGCCCCCATAGCGCAGGGGGGTACAATGAGCAGTTCTTC.

This clonotype has just a few counts. CDR3 nucleotide sequence: TGCGCCAGCAGCCAAGATTGGCCTATAGCTAATAATGAGCAGTTCTTC. Residues: CASSQDWPIANNEQFF. V usage is TRBV4-1 and J usage is TRBJ2-1; D is unclear. V was shortened by 0 bases and J by 7 bases, with 16 bases between the two germline ends. Germline V gene lookup returns CDR1 MGHRA and CDR2 YSYEKL. This CDR3 contains 16 residues.